The entry below describes one T cell receptor beta chain. What it recognizes is unknown. This specimen comes from a study of cytomegalovirus exposure and HLA in healthy donors. Whole-study results and caveats: Listed as cytomegalovirus-associated were 150 or so TCR beta chains. Other equally common chains were less clonally expanded than HLA-associated TCR beta chains, a later analysis showed. Most TCR sequences were seen very rarely across donors, but some public TCRs occurred in many.

V dropped 1 base and J dropped 4; count of bases not matched to a gene: 6. The CDR3 runs to 17 residues. Germline loops: CDR1 SGHTA, CDR2 FQGNSA. Vbeta (60) and Jbeta (13) primers were used in the PCR. Libraries were prepared by immunoSEQ multiplex PCR; TCRdb keeps only in-frame clonotypes and omits some of them. The sample includes about 67,000 clones, 80% to 90% of them seen just once. Sequencing was performed on PBMCs. This clonotype was obtained from a woman aged 30 to 39 in good health and CMV-seropositive. The chain is built from TRBV7-2 and TRBJ1-3, with 11 bases that match TRBD1. The CDR3 here is CASSLVGTGGEGNTIYF. The CDR3 DNA follows: TGTGCCAGCAGCTTAGTTGGGACAGGGGGAGAGGGAAACACCATATATTTT.